This TCR beta chain was captured by sequencing in a study of T cells in Graves' hyperthyroidism and ophthalmopathy. Whole-study results and caveats: Blood also showed most of the thyroid clonotypes that were expanded above 0.001.

This clonotype has more than one count but fewer than ten. What it binds is not known. Researchers took RNA transcripts and amplified the TCR beta CDR3 regions from them. The primer set for the first-round RT-PCR of the TCR CDR3 was HTBI. TCRdb re-called the multiplex PCR reads through MiXCR, storing one row per CDR3 protein. The table shows roughly 720,000 distinct CDR3 sequences, with roughly a sixth occurring only once. The CDR3 has 14 amino acids. From germline, CDR1 is SGHTA and CDR2 FQGNSA. V gave up 2 bases and J gave up 3 bases, with 11 bases separating them. Sequenced material: blood. The receptor was derived from a man in his forties or fifties with Graves' hyperthyroidism. The rearrangement uses TRBV7-2 and TRBJ2-7; TRBD1 is a possible D gene (5 bases). CDR3 nucleotides: TGTGCCAGCAGCTTATGGGGCGGCAGCTACGAGCAGTACTTC. It translates to CASSLWGGSYEQYF.